A selection of T cell receptor beta chains follows, all from one sample in a study of blood T cells in healthy people across ages. TCRdb analysed the 5' RACE reads with MiXCR anew, one entry per CDR3 protein. The sample yields about 570,000 distinct CDR3 sequences, 25% to 30% seen once. Sequenced: blood. Receptors originate from a woman in her 70s in good health. Each CDR3 is given with its conserved first and last residue. The D gene is left open where the match is weak. Rows may omit the clone size; those that give it use once, few, many or a size class.

size: many; D: TRBD2; J: TRBJ2-7; length: 15; V: TRBV4-1; DNA: TGCGCCAGCAGCTTGACTAGCGGCGCGTCCTACGAGCAGTACTTC; CDR3: CASSLTSGASYEQYF
size: many; D: TRBD2; J: TRBJ2-2; length: 16; V: TRBV9; DNA: TGTGCCAGCAGCTTCGGGACTAGCGCGAACACCGGGGAGCTGTTTTTT; CDR3: CASSFGTSANTGELFF
size: once; D: TRBD1; J: TRBJ2-4; length: 15; V: TRBV9; DNA: TGTGCCAGCAGCGCCTTCACGACAGGGGCGGGCATCCAGTACTTC; CDR3: CASSAFTTGAGIQYF
size: few; D: -; J: TRBJ1-5; length: 16; V: TRBV5-5; DNA: TGTGCCAGCAGCCTTGGACAGCCGATAGGGAATCAGCCCCAGCATTTT; CDR3: CASSLGQPIGNQPQHF
size: -; D: -; J: TRBJ1-1; length: 18; V: TRBV20-1; DNA: TGCAGTGTTTCGAATCTGGGCGGGCTTTCCGGGTTATCCACTGAAGCTTTCTTT; CDR3: CSVSNLGGLSGLSTEAFF
size: few; D: -; J: TRBJ1-5; length: 13; V: TRBV7-2; DNA: TGTGCCAGCGGCCGGGAACGGACTCAGCCCCAGCATTTT; CDR3: CASGRERTQPQHF
size: few; D: -; J: TRBJ2-6; length: 16; V: TRBV5-1; DNA: TGCGCCAGCAGGGTAGGGGCGTCCTCTGGGGCCAACGTCCTGACTTTC; CDR3: CASRVGASSGANVLTF
size: few; D: -; J: TRBJ2-7; length: 12; V: TRBV29-1; DNA: TGCAGCGCCCGCAGGGGCTCCTACGAGCAGTACTTC; CDR3: CSARRGSYEQYF
size: once; D: TRBD1; J: TRBJ1-6; length: 15; V: TRBV10-3; DNA: TGTGCCATCAGTGAGTACACAGACTCAGGGGGACCCCTCCACTTT; CDR3: CAISEYTDSGGPLHF
size: -; D: -; J: TRBJ1-1; length: 14; V: TRBV6-2/TRBV6-3; DNA: TGTGCCAGCACTCCATTGTACAGGAACACTGAAGCTTTCTTT; CDR3: CASTPLYRNTEAFF
size: -; D: -; J: TRBJ1-3; length: 15; V: TRBV6-5; DNA: TGTGCCAGCGGCCGGTACGCCTCCTCTGGAAACACCATATATTTT; CDR3: CASGRYASSGNTIYF
size: -; D: TRBD1; J: TRBJ1-2; length: 14; V: TRBV28; DNA: TGTGCCGGCGGACAGGGGGCCGAGTGGAGTGGCTACACCTTC; CDR3: CAGGQGAEWSGYTF
size: few; D: TRBD1; J: TRBJ1-4; length: 15; V: TRBV4-1; DNA: TGCGCCAGCAGCTCACGGACAGGTTCTAATGAAAAACTGTTTTTT; CDR3: CASSSRTGSNEKLFF
size: few; D: -; J: TRBJ2-1; length: 17; V: TRBV14; DNA: TGTGCCAGCAGCCAAATTGGTTCCGGACCCGCGTCCTGGGAGCAGTTCTTC; CDR3: CASSQIGSGPASWEQFF
size: many; D: TRBD1; J: TRBJ1-1; length: 14; V: TRBV7-2; DNA: TGTGCCAGCAGCTTGGGACAGGTGAACACTGAAGCTTTCTTT; CDR3: CASSLGQVNTEAFF
size: -; D: -; J: TRBJ1-5; length: 15; V: TRBV27; DNA: TGTGCCAGCACCAAGAGTCCAAATAGCAATCAGCCCCAGCATTTT; CDR3: CASTKSPNSNQPQHF
size: few; D: -; J: TRBJ1-1; length: 14; V: TRBV20-1; DNA: TGCAGTGCTAGCGGGCCGCTGGGGAACACTGAAGCTTTCTTT; CDR3: CSASGPLGNTEAFF
size: -; D: -; J: TRBJ2-7; length: 15; V: TRBV7-2; DNA: TGTGCCAGCAGCTTTACACCGGGACCCACCTACGAGCAGTACTTC; CDR3: CASSFTPGPTYEQYF
size: -; D: -; J: TRBJ2-7; length: 12; V: TRBV19; DNA: TGTGCCAGTAGTATGGGCAGGGACGAGCAGTACTTC; CDR3: CASSMGRDEQYF
size: -; D: -; J: TRBJ2-1; length: 15; V: TRBV7-2; DNA: TGTGCCAGCAGCTTTAGGGATCCTTTATTCGATGAGCAGTTCTTC; CDR3: CASSFRDPLFDEQFF
size: -; D: -; J: TRBJ1-4; length: 15; V: TRBV7-2; DNA: TGTGCCAGCAGCCCTCAGGCAGGGCCTAATGAAAAACTGTTTTTT; CDR3: CASSPQAGPNEKLFF
size: -; D: TRBD1; J: TRBJ2-2; length: 16; V: TRBV2; DNA: TGTGCCAGCAGCCGGGGGGGACAGGGGGCCACCGGGGAGCTGTTTTTT; CDR3: CASSRGGQGATGELFF
size: -; D: -; J: TRBJ2-5; length: 14; V: TRBV7-2; DNA: TGTGCCAGCAGCTTTGGACTGCTAGGAGAGGAGCAGTACTTC; CDR3: CASSFGLLGEEQYF
size: few; D: TRBD1; J: TRBJ1-6; length: 17; V: TRBV7-8; DNA: TGTGCCAGCAGCCCCCGGGACAGGAACTCCTATAATTCACCCCTCCACTTT; CDR3: CASSPRDRNSYNSPLHF
size: few; D: -; J: TRBJ2-5; length: 15; V: TRBV6-2/TRBV6-3; DNA: TGTGCCAGCAGTTTGCGTTGGGGCCTCCAAGAGACCCAGTACTTC; CDR3: CASSLRWGLQETQYF
size: few; D: TRBD1; J: TRBJ1-3; length: 15; V: TRBV5-1; DNA: TGCGCCAGCAGCTCGACAGGGGACTCGGGAAACACCATATATTTT; CDR3: CASSSTGDSGNTIYF
size: -; D: TRBD1; J: TRBJ1-1; length: 15; V: TRBV5-1; DNA: TGCGCCAGCAGCCAGACCGGGACAGGGGGCACTGAAGCTTTCTTT; CDR3: CASSQTGTGGTEAFF
size: few; D: -; J: TRBJ2-5; length: 12; V: TRBV14; DNA: TGTGCCAGCAGCGTCCACCAAGAGACCCAGTACTTC; CDR3: CASSVHQETQYF
size: few; D: TRBD1; J: TRBJ2-7; length: 15; V: TRBV2; DNA: TGTGCCAGCAGGGTCGACAGGGGTGGCTCCTACGAGCAGTACTTC; CDR3: CASRVDRGGSYEQYF
size: many; D: TRBD2; J: TRBJ2-3; length: 13; V: TRBV20-1; DNA: TGCAGTGCTAAGCGGGGGGTGAGGGATACGCAGTATTTT; CDR3: CSAKRGVRDTQYF
size: -; D: TRBD1; J: TRBJ1-5; length: 15; V: TRBV27; DNA: TGTGCCAGCAGTTCCACGACAGGGGGCGGTCAGCCCCAGCATTTT; CDR3: CASSSTTGGGQPQHF
size: few; D: -; J: TRBJ2-3; length: 14; V: TRBV9; DNA: TGTGCCAGCAGCGTCGAAGGGTCAACAGATACGCAGTATTTT; CDR3: CASSVEGSTDTQYF
size: -; D: TRBD2; J: TRBJ2-1; length: 18; V: TRBV4-2; DNA: TGTGCCAGCAGCCAAGAGTCCTTACTAGCGGGGTTATACAATGAGCAGTTCTTC; CDR3: CASSQESLLAGLYNEQFF
size: few; D: TRBD1; J: TRBJ1-2; length: 17; V: TRBV27; DNA: TGTGCCAGCAGTTTCCTACCCCTTGGACAGGGAACATATGGCTACACCTTC; CDR3: CASSFLPLGQGTYGYTF
size: -; D: TRBD2; J: TRBJ2-7; length: 14; V: TRBV4-2; DNA: TGTGCCAGCAGCCAAGTGGGGGAGGGCTACGAGCAGTACTTC; CDR3: CASSQVGEGYEQYF
size: -; D: -; J: TRBJ2-7; length: 13; V: TRBV21-1; DNA: TGTGCCAACCGAAGGGGCGTTAGCTACGAGCAGTACTTC; CDR3: CANRRGVSYEQYF
size: -; D: -; J: TRBJ2-5; length: 13; V: TRBV29-1; DNA: TGCAGCGTGGAGATGACAGACCAAGAGACCCAGTACTTC; CDR3: CSVEMTDQETQYF
size: -; D: -; J: TRBJ2-1; length: 16; V: TRBV20-1; DNA: TGCAGTGCTAGGGGGGTAGGCATTACCTCCTACAATGAGCAGTTCTTC; CDR3: CSARGVGITSYNEQFF
size: few; D: TRBD1; J: TRBJ2-4; length: 15; V: TRBV7-2; DNA: TGTGCCAGCAGCACCCAGACAGGGGGCAAAAACATTCAGTACTTC; CDR3: CASSTQTGGKNIQYF
size: -; D: -; J: TRBJ2-3; length: 14; V: TRBV20-1; DNA: TGCAGTGCTAGAAAGGAGGCCGCCACAGATACGCAGTATTTT; CDR3: CSARKEAATDTQYF
size: -; D: -; J: TRBJ2-3; length: 14; V: TRBV19; DNA: TGTGCCAGTATGGCAGGGGGAGGGTCAGATACGCAGTATTTT; CDR3: CASMAGGGSDTQYF
size: few; D: -; J: TRBJ1-3; length: 14; V: TRBV7-2; DNA: TGTGCCAGCAGCCTTTGGATTTCTGGAAACACCATATATTTT; CDR3: CASSLWISGNTIYF
size: -; D: -; J: TRBJ1-1; length: 14; V: TRBV3-1; DNA: TGTGCCAGCAGCCAAGAATACAGGAACACTGAAGCTTTCTTT; CDR3: CASSQEYRNTEAFF
size: few; D: -; J: TRBJ2-1; length: 12; V: TRBV25-1; DNA: TGTGCCAGCAGTGAACGAAGGAATGAGCAGTTCTTC; CDR3: CASSERRNEQFF